This T cell receptor (beta chain) was recovered during a study of T cells after yellow fever vaccination. Study-wide points: Abundant clonotypes (contaminants from the bulk population) could be present in FACS-sorted repertoires. The CD4 compartment and the CD8 compartment contained a small share of clonotypes in common. A faster peak, day 5 versus 15, was reached by the weaker secondary response. Booster sampling recovered most clones from primary vaccination (about 97% CD4, just over 85% CD8).

TCRdb redid the calling of the 5' RACE reads with MiXCR, one entry per CDR3 protein. The sample has 450,000 to 650,000 distinct CDR3 sequences; less than 25% are singletons. Trimming pared 1 base from V and 2 bases from J, leaving 14 bases between. CDR1 is SQVTM and CDR2 is ANQGSEA in the germline V gene. The CDR3 length is 15 residues. In this sample, this clonotype turned up many times. What it binds is unknown. The chain is built from TRBV29-1 and TRBJ1-1, with a weak D call TRBD1 (6 bases). The sequence was obtained from a man in his late teens or twenties who received the YFV17D yellow fever vaccine. The source material was PBMCs, sampled 20 to 25 days after the first yellow fever vaccination. The CDR3 reads CSVEGEGGFNTEAFF. CDR3 sequence (DNA): TGCAGCGTTGAAGGGGAGGGGGGGTTCAACACTGAAGCTTTCTTT.